The rows below give T cell receptor beta chains drawn from one sample of a study of cytomegalovirus exposure and HLA in healthy donors. Profiling relied on immunoSEQ multiplex PCR, and the TCRdb table lists in-frame clones only, not all of them. The sample consists of around 160,000 clones, about 76% of them appearing once. The sample consisted of PBMCs. The source is a woman aged 40 to 50 in good health and CMV-seropositive. Each CDR3 is given with its conserved first and last residue. Fields, in order: clone size, D gene, V gene, J gene, CDR3 protein, CDR3 DNA. The D gene is left open where the match is weak. Rows give clone size only sometimes, using once, few, many, or a class for an expanded clone.

>NA|TRBD2|TRBV11-2|TRBJ2-7
CASSFPTSGRSSYEQYF
TGTGCCAGCAGCTTCCCGACTAGCGGGCGCAGCTCCTACGAGCAGTACTTC
>NA|NA|TRBV6-5|TRBJ1-5
CASSYSPGGQPQHF
TGTGCCAGCAGTTACAGCCCGGGGGGTCAGCCCCAGCATTTT
>NA|NA|TRBV6-1|TRBJ2-7
CASSDDNSYEQYF
TGTGCCAGCAGTGATGACAACTCCTACGAGCAGTACTTC
>NA|TRBD1|TRBV4-1|TRBJ1-6
CASSQAGTGVSSYNSPLHF
TGCGCCAGCAGCCAAGCTGGGACAGGGGTTAGCTCCTATAATTCACCCCTCCACTTT
>NA|TRBD2|TRBV19|TRBJ2-1
CASSSPVASGTNEQFF
TGTGCCAGTAGTAGTCCTGTGGCTAGCGGGACAAATGAGCAGTTCTTC
>NA|NA|TRBV25-1|TRBJ1-1
CASSESDRPTEAFF
TGTGCCAGCAGTGAATCTGACAGACCCACTGAAGCTTTCTTT
>once|TRBD2|TRBV2|TRBJ2-5
CASSEGARASGSREQYF
TGTGCCAGCAGTGAGGGGGCTAGGGCTAGCGGGAGTAGGGAGCAGTACTTC
>few|NA|TRBV6-6|TRBJ2-1
CASSYSTKYNEQFF
TGTGCCAGCAGTTACTCGACAAAATACAATGAGCAGTTCTTC
>NA|NA|TRBV19|TRBJ1-4
CASSIVGQGEKLFF
TGTGCCAGTAGTATTGTGGGGCAAGGAGAAAAACTGTTTTTT
>few|NA|TRBV29-1|TRBJ1-5
CSVQSDHNQPQHF
TGCAGCGTCCAAAGCGACCACAATCAGCCCCAGCATTTT
>NA|NA|TRBV9|TRBJ1-1
CASSVRGGKGTEAFF
TGTGCCAGCAGCGTAAGGGGGGGGAAGGGCACTGAAGCTTTCTTT